The 23 T cell receptor beta chains below all came from one sample that was sequenced in a study of blood T cell repertoires in COVID-19 (dated by TCRdb to the early 2020s). Library generation was performed with the immunoSEQ multiplex PCR assay. TCRdb's version of the immuneACCESS table is confined to in-frame rearrangements and falls short of the full clone set. An unresolved V gene accounts for under half of the shortfall where checked; the remainder is of unknown origin. For this sample the table gives about 150,000 clones, of which just over 85% were detected only once. Around 3.3% of the sample is held by the ten biggest clonotypes. Material for sequencing was peripheral blood. These receptors all stem from a man aged 70 or older with acute or convalescent COVID-19.

The chain uses TRBV7-2 and TRBJ2-7, with a weak D call TRBD2 (6 bases). This CDR3 is 14 amino acids long. The germline gives CDR1 SGHTA, CDR2 FQGNSA. The V end was cut by 5 bases, the J end by 2 bases, with 13 bases between. CDR3 sequence reads: CASSHPAGTYEQYF. The CDR3 bases are TGTGCCAGCAGCCACCCGGCGGGGACCTACGAGCAGTACTTC.

V usage is TRBV29-1 and J usage is TRBJ2-5; 10 bases are a match to TRBD2. CDR3 length equals 16 residues. Germline loops: CDR1 SQVTM, CDR2 ANQGSEA. Unmatched junction bases numbered 9, after V lost 4 bases and J lost 1 base. CDR3 region: CSVVLAGVSFQETQYF. The CDR3 DNA is TGCAGCGTTGTCCTAGCGGGAGTCTCCTTCCAAGAGACCCAGTACTTC.

This clone was seen more than once but under ten times. This chain joins TRBV19 and TRBJ2-6; possibly TRBD2 for D (5 bases). The germline V and J ends were trimmed by 2 bases and 1 base, with 9 bases remaining between them. The germline V gene encodes CDR1 LNHDA and CDR2 SQIVND (reference sequence). This CDR3 is 16 amino acids long. CDR3 coding DNA: TGTGCCAGTAGTATATCGAGGGTTTCTGGGGCCAACGTCCTGACTTTC. It translates to CASSISRVSGANVLTF. The complete variable domain, with remaining parts taken from reference TRBV19 and TRBJ2-6, reads DGGITQSPKYLFRKEGQNVTLSCEQNLNHDAMYWYRQDPGQGLRLIYYSQIVNDFQKGDIAEGYSVSREKKESFPLTVTSAQKNPTAFYLCASSISRVSGANVLTFGAGSRLTVL.

The rearrangement links TRBV19 to TRBJ2-3; 7 bases are shared with TRBD1. The ends lost 7 bases at V and 2 bases at J; junction bases unmatched: 12. This CDR3 region has 16 residues. Germline CDR1 is LNHDA and CDR2 is SQIVND (reference sequence). As DNA, the CDR3 is TGTGCCAGTACCCCCCCCCGGACAGGATTCACAGATACGCAGTATTTT. Protein: CASTPPRTGFTDTQYF.

J is TRBJ2-7 and V is TRBV25-1, with a tentative D call TRBD2 (6 bases). Germline CDR1 MGHDK, CDR2 SYGVNS. This CDR3 is 14 amino acids long. The germline V and J ends were trimmed by 2 bases and 6 bases, with 14 bases remaining between them. The CDR3 spells CASSENLGSAEQYF. CDR3 nucleotides: TGTGCCAGCAGTGAAAATCTCGGGAGCGCCGAGCAGTACTTC.

The chain recombines TRBV19 with TRBJ1-4, with TRBD1 matching 8 bases. The CDR3 contains 16 residues. The V segment lost 3 bases and the J segment 3 bases; nucleotides outside the gene matches: 6. Germline loops: CDR1 LNHDA, CDR2 SQIVND (reference sequence). The CDR3 sequence is CASSILQGAANEKLFF. In nucleotides, the CDR3 is TGTGCCAGTAGTATCCTCCAGGGGGCGGCTAATGAAAAACTGTTTTTT.

The chain links TRBV21-1 to TRBJ1-1; the tabulated D call, TRBD1, remains unverified against the DNA. TRBV21-1 is labeled a pseudogene. This CDR3 is built from 18 residues. The CDR3 sequence is CASSKEVRGHRGDTEAFF. The CDR3 region has the DNA TGTGCCAGCAGCAAAGAAGTAAGGGGTCACAGGGGGGACACTGAAGCTTTCTTT.

This clone was counted a few times. The chain recombines TRBV6-6 with TRBJ2-1, with 12 bases lining up with TRBD2. The CDR3 loop spans 17 amino acids. Looked up from germline, CDR1 is MNHNY and CDR2 is SVGAGI (reference sequence). The V gene end was trimmed by 5 bases and the J gene end by 7 bases; junction bases not matched to a gene: 12. The chain's CDR3 is CASSPSSGRVVKNEQFF. For the CDR3, the DNA is TGTGCCAGCAGTCCATCTAGCGGGAGGGTTGTTAAGAATGAGCAGTTCTTC.

The chain is built from TRBV24-1 and TRBJ1-4; D might be TRBD1 (5 bases). This CDR3 is built from 16 residues. Germline-derived CDR1 and CDR2 are KGHDR and SFDVKD. Trimming pared 3 bases from V and 4 bases from J, leaving 14 bases between. The CDR3 loop is CATSDPTGEGNEKLFF. For the CDR3, the DNA is TGTGCCACCAGTGATCCAACGGGGGAAGGTAATGAAAAACTGTTTTTT.

This CDR3 reads CASSIDGTGGLAGELFF. DNA of the CDR3: TGTGCCAGTAGTATAGATGGGACAGGGGGCTTAGCCGGGGAGCTGTTTTTT. The chain uses TRBV19 and TRBJ2-2; 12 bases are shared with TRBD1. The CDR3 is 17 residues long. V dropped 0 bases and J dropped 6; count of bases not matched to a gene: 5. Germline V gene data show CDR1 as LNHDA and CDR2 as SQIVND (reference sequence).

The CDR3 bases are TGTGCCAGCAGCCCGGACAGGGGAAGAGAGACCCAGTACTTC. Translating gives CASSPDRGRETQYF. The V and J genes are TRBV7-2 and TRBJ2-5; 9 bases are a match to TRBD1. V shed 5 bases, J shed 4 bases, and the junction held 5 bases outside the gene matches. The CDR3 is 14 amino acids. Germline V gene data show CDR1 as SGHTA and CDR2 as FQGNSA. The variable domain in full, with the rest retrieved from reference TRBV7-2 and TRBJ2-5, is GAGVSQSPSNKVTEKGKDVELRCDPISGHTALYWYRQSLGQGLEFLIYFQGNSAPDKSGLPSDRFSAERTGGSVSTLTIQRTQQEDSAVYLCASSPDRGRETQYFGPGTRLLVL.

The chain carries TRBV2 and TRBJ2-1; 11 bases are a match to TRBD2. The V segment lost 7 bases and the J segment 0 bases; nucleotides outside the gene matches: 5. The CDR3 loop spans 16 amino acids. Germline CDR1 SNHLY, CDR2 FYNNEI. The CDR3 loop reads CASNVAGGSSYNEQFF. CDR3 DNA sequence: TGTGCCAGCAATGTAGCGGGAGGGAGCTCCTACAATGAGCAGTTCTTC. Full variable domain (outside the CDR3, taken from reference TRBV2 and TRBJ2-1): EPEVTQTPSHQVTQMGQEVILRCVPISNHLYFYWYRQILGQKVEFLVSFYNNEISEKSEIFDDQFSVERPDGSNFTLKIRSTKLEDSAMYFCASNVAGGSSYNEQFFGPGTRLTVL.

CDR3 amino acids: CSASGATGDPSLAKNIQYF. The CDR3 bases are TGCAGTGCTAGTGGGGCAACAGGGGATCCTTCTTTAGCCAAAAACATTCAGTACTTC. This chain links TRBV20-1 with TRBJ2-4; 7 nucleotides align to TRBD1. Germline loops: CDR1 DFQATT, CDR2 SNEGSKA (reference sequence). Trimming at V came to 3 bases and at J to 0 bases, leaving 17 bases not matched to a gene. The CDR3 is made up of 19 amino acids.

The chain uses TRBV5-1 and TRBJ2-7, with TRBD1 matching 10 bases. Germline values: CDR1 SGHRS, CDR2 YFSETQ. This CDR3 is 15 amino acids long. Losses at the gene ends were 4 bases for V and 6 bases for J; bases not matched to a gene: 10. The CDR3 DNA reads TGCGCCAGCAGCCACCGGGACAGGGGAAGGCTCGAGCAGTACTTC. This codes for CASSHRDRGRLEQYF.

The genes are TRBV28 and TRBJ2-7; D unclear. V lost 3 bases and J 5 bases, leaving 11 bases between the germline ends. Germline lookup yields CDR1 MDHEN and CDR2 SYDVKM. This CDR3 is 13 amino acids long. CDR3 bases: TGTGCCAGCAGTTTTTCCCTCAGTAACGAGCAGTACTTC. Translating gives CASSFSLSNEQYF.

This rearrangement joins TRBV12-5 to TRBJ2-1; 14 nucleotides align to TRBD2. The length of the CDR3 is 20 residues. CDR1 is LGHNT and CDR2 is FRNRAP in the germline V gene. V shed 1 base and J 4 bases; nucleotides not matched to a gene: 12. CDR3 region: CASGLALRTSGRPDYNEQFF. The CDR3 bases are TGTGCTAGTGGTTTGGCCCTCCGGACTAGCGGGAGGCCCGATTACAATGAGCAGTTCTTC.

This rearrangement joins TRBV24-1 to TRBJ2-3, with 10 bases identical to TRBD2. Germline trimming cut 4 bases from V and 7 bases from J; bases unmatched to any gene: 10. The CDR3 runs 16 residues. Germline values: CDR1 KGHDR, CDR2 SFDVKD. CDR3 sequence (DNA): TGTGCCACCAGTGACCCGCTAGCGGGAGAACAAAATACGCAGTATTTT. Its protein is CATSDPLAGEQNTQYF.

Note on this clone: At the DNA level, this CDR3 is encoded by other sequences in the same sample as well. The rearrangement joins TRBV29-1 to TRBJ1-1, with 9 bases lining up with TRBD1. Germline V lookup: CDR1 SQVTM, CDR2 ANQGSEA. The CDR3 runs to 13 residues. Germline trimming cut 6 bases from V and 1 base from J; bases unmatched to any gene: 3. The CDR3 DNA reads TGCAGCGTGCCGGGACAGGGGAACACTGAAGCTTTCTTT. Its translation is CSVPGQGNTEAFF.

The DNA for the CDR3 is TGTGCCAGCAGCCAAGACGGGTCGGGAGGGGGGTACGAGCAGTACTTC. Protein: CASSQDGSGGGYEQYF. The rearrangement links TRBV4-2 to TRBJ2-7, with TRBD2 matching over 8 bases. After removal of 0 bases from V and 4 bases from J, the junction contained 8 bases not matched to a gene. CDR1 is LGHNA and CDR2 is YNFKEQ in the germline V gene. CDR3 length: 16 residues.

This clone appeared once. This chain connects TRBV19 to TRBJ2-2, with D possibly TRBD1 on 5 matching bases. The CDR3 is 15 residues long. V was clipped by 3 bases and J by 5 bases, with 13 bases between them. Germline CDR1 and CDR2: LNHDA and SQIVND (reference sequence). CDR3 DNA sequence: TGTGCCAGTAGTATGGTAGTGCCAGGGACCGGGGAGCTGTTTTTT. It translates to CASSMVVPGTGELFF.

The chain is built from TRBV19 and TRBJ2-7; TRBD1 matches at 7 bases. The V segment lost 5 bases and the J segment 1 base; nucleotides outside the gene matches: 5. There are 14 residues in the CDR3. The germline V gene has CDR1 LNHDA and CDR2 SQIVND (reference sequence). CDR3 loop: CASSEGQLSYEQYF. In DNA form, the CDR3 reads TGTGCCAGTAGTGAGGGACAGCTATCCTACGAGCAGTACTTC.

V gene TRBV11-2 combines with J gene TRBJ2-7, with 15 positions matching TRBD2. The CDR3 contains 16 residues. CDR1 and CDR2 (germline): SGHAT, FQNNGV. Germline trimming cut 1 base from V and 5 bases from J; bases unmatched to any gene: 3. CDR3 in DNA: TGTGCCAGCAGCTTAGGGACTAGCGGGAGGGCCCACGAGCAGTACTTC. Amino acids: CASSLGTSGRAHEQYF.

The chain has TRBV6-5 and TRBJ2-7; 7 bases map to TRBD1. From germline, CDR1 is MNHEY and CDR2 SVGAGI. J was trimmed by 4 bases and V by 6 bases; bases with no gene match: 3. CDR3 length: 12 residues. The CDR3 spells CASSRTGYEQYF. CDR3 sequence (DNA): TGTGCCAGCAGCCGGACAGGTTACGAGCAGTACTTC.